The 7 T cell receptor beta chains presented below share a single source sample, sequenced in a study of T cells in Graves' hyperthyroidism and ophthalmopathy. RNA transcripts gave rise to amplified TCR beta CDR3 regions. First-round RT-PCR of the TCR CDR3 relied on the HTBI primer set. MiXCR was run by TCRdb on the multiplex PCR reads, yielding one entry per CDR3 protein. The sample lists 350,000 to 500,000 distinct CDR3 sequences, approximately 15% occurring once. The sample consisted of blood. These receptors were obtained from a woman aged 18-29 years with Graves' hyperthyroidism.

In its sample, this clonotype was seen many times. The chain links TRBV20-1 to TRBJ1-1, with unresolved D. The ends were cut back, 5 bases at V and 1 base at J, with 8 bases in the middle. The germline CDR1 and CDR2 sequences are DFQATT and SNEGSKA (reference sequence). The CDR3 is 12 amino acids. The CDR3 bases are TGCAGTGCTCGACGGACGAACACTGAAGCTTTCTTT. Translation gives CSARRTNTEAFF.

This clonotype has a count of ten or more. J is TRBJ1-1 and V is TRBV3-1, with D uncertain. Germline-derived CDR1 and CDR2 are LGHDT and YNNKEL (reference sequence). V was trimmed by 0 bases and J by 1 base, leaving 6 bases between them. The CDR3 length is 14 residues. The CDR3 nucleotides are TGTGCCAGCAGCCAAGACGAGTCGAACACTGAAGCTTTCTTT. Translating gives CASSQDESNTEAFF.

Ten or more counts support this clonotype. The chain employs TRBV11-2 and TRBJ1-1, with 8 bases lining up with TRBD1. The CDR3 runs 18 residues. V was pared by 3 bases and J by 2 bases, with 14 bases of the junction left unmatched. The germline V gene has CDR1 SGHAT and CDR2 FQNNGV. The CDR3 loop is CASSFIAGRTGSNTEAFF. In DNA, the CDR3 is TGTGCCAGCAGCTTCATTGCGGGGAGGACAGGGAGCAACACTGAAGCTTTCTTT.

J is TRBJ1-6 and V is TRBV6-5; D is undetermined. The germline gives CDR1 MNHEY, CDR2 SVGAGI. The CDR3 extends over 17 amino acids. V was clipped by 1 base and J by 8 bases, with 18 bases between them. The CDR3 loop is CASSYYTPGVEDSPLHF. In DNA, the CDR3 is TGTGCCAGCAGTTACTACACCCCTGGGGTTGAGGATTCACCCCTCCACTTT.

This clonotype came up many times. CDR3: CASSLLQGHYEQYF. For the CDR3, the DNA is TGTGCCAGCAGCTTACTTCAGGGTCACTACGAGCAGTACTTC. The V gene is TRBV5-4, the J gene TRBJ2-7, with D maybe TRBD1 (5 bases). Germline assignment: CDR1 SGHNT and CDR2 YYREEE (reference sequence). The CDR3 runs 14 residues. V lost 2 bases and J lost 3, with 12 bases in between.

This clonotype was detected ten times or more. The chain carries TRBV28 and TRBJ2-5; D is possibly TRBD2 (5 bases). Deletions cut 7 bases from V and 1 base from J, with 16 bases between. The CDR3 extends over 15 amino acids. Germline CDR1 MDHEN, CDR2 SYDVKM. The CDR3 loop reads CASNPPRGSQETQYF. The DNA for the CDR3 is TGTGCCAGCAATCCTCCTCGGGGAAGCCAAGAGACCCAGTACTTC.

In this sample, this clonotype turned up many times. This chain joins TRBV28 and TRBJ1-2, with 10 bases matching TRBD1. Germline V lookup: CDR1 MDHEN, CDR2 SYDVKM. This CDR3 contains 15 residues. V lost 3 bases and J lost 3; bases outside the gene matches: 4. Here the CDR3 DNA reads TGTGCCAGCAGTTTCCCAGGACAGGGGGACTATGGCTACACCTTC. Its protein is CASSFPGQGDYGYTF.